The TCR beta chain under discussion was sequenced for a study of brain T cells in children with intractable seizures. The method was immunoSEQ multiplex PCR; TCRdb's version includes in-frame clones alone and lacks a portion of them. Among roughly 69,000 clones, approximately 94% were seen once, and the ten largest hold roughly 0.38%. This CDR3 comprises 15 residues. The germline gives CDR1 LGHNA, CDR2 YNFKEQ. V lost 2 bases to trimming and J lost 2 bases; unmatched junction nucleotides: 3. Surgery cases with the highest brain T cell transcript signatures were chosen for sequencing. For this clone: The antigen is undetermined.

Regarding the study as a whole: Pre- and post-surgery blood differed in depth, so pre-surgery absences may be undersampling. Only CDR3 sequence similarity suggested viral specificity, without known HCMV serostatus.

The source of this sequence is a boy under two years old with focal cortical dysplasia and intractable seizures. V gene TRBV4-2 combines with J gene TRBJ2-7; TRBD1 agrees at 10 bases. Sample: peripheral blood, taken at surgery. CDR3 sequence reads: CASSQPGTGAYEQYF. DNA of the CDR3: TGTGCCAGCAGCCAACCCGGGACAGGGGCCTACGAGCAGTACTTC.